Presented here are 10 T cell receptor beta chains from one specimen sequenced in a study of blood T cell repertoires in COVID-19. The table came from immunoSEQ multiplex PCR; TCRdb's copy has only in-frame clones and leaves some out. The sample records a few hundred thousand clones, more than 75% being singletons. What was sequenced was PBMCs or T cells enriched from blood (not recorded which). Every receptor here comes from a woman aged 25 to 39 who had recovered from COVID-19.

The V and J genes are TRBV19 and TRBJ2-1, with TRBD1 matching over 7 bases. The CDR3 is made up of 15 amino acids. V shed 4 bases and J 10 bases; nucleotides not matched to a gene: 13. The germline gives CDR1 LNHDA, CDR2 SQIVND (reference sequence). DNA for the CDR3: TGTGCCAGTAGTAGTATCCACAGGGGCGCGGAGGAGCAGTTCTTC. It specifies CASSSIHRGAEEQFF. Drawing the rest from reference TRBV19 and TRBJ2-1, the complete variable domain is DGGITQSPKYLFRKEGQNVTLSCEQNLNHDAMYWYRQDPGQGLRLIYYSQIVNDFQKGDIAEGYSVSREKKESFPLTVTSAQKNPTAFYLCASSSIHRGAEEQFFGPGTRLTVL.

The CDR3 spells CASGDSAETQYF. The CDR3 DNA reads as TGTGCCAGTGGGGATAGCGCGGAGACCCAGTACTTC. This rearrangement joins TRBV19 to TRBJ2-5, with D maybe TRBD2 (5 bases). This CDR3 region has 12 residues. Germline V gives CDR1 LNHDA, CDR2 SQIVND (reference sequence). Trimming stripped 8 bases from V and 5 bases from J, with 12 bases between.

The V call is TRBV6-1, the J call TRBJ1-5; D is uncertain. This CDR3 is 15 amino acids long. Trimming took off 0 bases at V and 7 bases at J, with 13 bases between the two ends. The germline V gene has CDR1 MNHNS and CDR2 SASEGT. The CDR3 reads CASSEALASGQPQHF. The CDR3 DNA sequence: TGTGCCAGCAGTGAAGCGTTAGCGTCGGGGCAGCCCCAGCATTTT.

The chain joins TRBV28 to TRBJ1-5; D is uncertain. Germline CDR1 and CDR2: MDHEN and SYDVKM. CDR3 length equals 14 residues. The V gene lost 7 bases and the J gene lost 5 bases, with 15 bases spanning the gap. The CDR3 DNA is TGTGCCAGCACCGATTCGGGATCCTATCAGCCCCAGCATTTT. Its translation is CASTDSGSYQPQHF.

The V call is TRBV7-8, the J call TRBJ1-5; 8 positions agree with TRBD1. Germline V gene lookup returns CDR1 SGHVS and CDR2 FQNEAQ. The CDR3 totals 16 residues. With V trimmed by 5 bases and J by 1 base, 7 bases remained unmatched. CDR3 sequence reads: CASSPDRARSNQPQHF. The DNA of the CDR3 is TGTGCCAGCAGCCCGGACAGGGCGCGAAGCAATCAGCCCCAGCATTTT. The variable domain in full, with the rest retrieved from reference TRBV7-8 and TRBJ1-5, is GAGVSQSPRYKVAKRGQDVALRCDPISGHVSLFWYQQALGQGPEFLTYFQNEAQLDKSGLPSDRFFAERPEGSVSTLKIQRTQQEDSAVYLCASSPDRARSNQPQHFGDGTRLSIL.

This clone is a singleton in its sample. The chain employs TRBV6-5 and TRBJ1-6; 7 bases map to TRBD1. In germline, CDR1 is MNHEY, CDR2 SVGAGI. The CDR3 runs 15 residues. Germline trimming cut 2 bases from V and 9 bases from J; bases unmatched to any gene: 7. The CDR3 sequence: CASSYDTTGTSPLHF. CDR3 DNA sequence: TGTGCCAGCAGTTACGATACGACAGGGACTTCACCCCTCCACTTT.

This clone was detected once. This sequence joins TRBV5-1 and TRBJ2-5; D is unclear. V gave up 3 bases and J gave up 5 bases, with 8 bases separating them. This CDR3 has 12 amino acids. Per the germline V gene, CDR1 is SGHRS and CDR2 is YFSETQ. This CDR3 is CASSSGQETQYF. CDR3 in DNA: TGCGCCAGCAGCTCGGGTCAGGAGACCCAGTACTTC.

The gene calls are TRBV6-1 and TRBJ2-5; TRBD2 is a possible D gene (5 bases). Trimming removed 1 base from V and 2 bases from J, with 14 bases in between. Germline V CDR1 and CDR2: MNHNS, SASEGT. This CDR3 spans 16 amino acids. The CDR3 DNA reads TGTGCCAGCAGTGAAGGGAATAGCGCACTTCAAGAGACCCAGTACTTC. This codes for CASSEGNSALQETQYF.

This chain links TRBV15 with TRBJ2-7, with D perhaps matching TRBD2 (5 bases). In germline, CDR1 is LNHNV, CDR2 YYDKDF (reference sequence). This CDR3 spans 13 amino acids. V lost 2 bases and J lost 5, with 10 bases in between. CDR3 sequence reads: CATSRPHGDEQYF. CDR3 nucleotide sequence: TGTGCCACCAGCAGACCCCACGGGGACGAGCAGTACTTC.

The chain has TRBV13 and TRBJ1-1, with TRBD1 identical over 7 bases. CDR1 and CDR2 from the germline V gene are PRHDT and FYEKMQ (reference sequence). The CDR3 loop spans 15 amino acids. V was pared by 5 bases and J by 0 bases, with 6 bases of the junction left unmatched. The CDR3 DNA sequence: TGTGCCAGCAGCCCCACGACAGGGATGAACACTGAAGCTTTCTTT. It translates to CASSPTTGMNTEAFF.